This passage covers 30 T cell receptor beta chains from one sample sequenced in a study of blood T cell repertoires in COVID-19. TCRdb's copy holds only in-frame clones and misses some; the assay was immunoSEQ multiplex PCR. The table has approximately 190,000 clones, about 80% seen once; the top ten hold around 8%. The sample was peripheral blood. The receptors come from a woman aged 60-75 years with COVID-19, enrolled during active disease.

CDR3 residues: CASSMTSGGAHTGELFF. As DNA, the CDR3 is TGCGCCAGCAGCATGACTAGCGGGGGGGCGCACACCGGGGAGCTGTTTTTT. The rearrangement joins TRBV5-1 to TRBJ2-2; 14 bases fit TRBD2. This CDR3 has 17 amino acids. In germline, CDR1 is SGHRS, CDR2 YFSETQ. V dropped 4 bases and J dropped 3; count of bases not matched to a gene: 5.

The rearrangement uses TRBV5-1 and TRBJ2-3; 10 nucleotides agree with TRBD1. Germline CDR1 is SGHRS and CDR2 is YFSETQ. The CDR3 extends over 15 amino acids. The J segment lost 2 bases and the V segment lost 3 bases, leaving 3 bases of the junction unmatched. The CDR3 DNA follows: TGCGCCAGCAGCTGGGGACAGGGGTCCACAGATACGCAGTATTTT. Its translation: CASSWGQGSTDTQYF.

The chain links TRBV9 to TRBJ1-2; perhaps TRBD1 as D (6 bases). The V end lost 4 bases, the J end lost 4 bases, and 14 bases lay between the germline ends. There are 14 residues in the CDR3. The germline V gene has CDR1 SGDLS and CDR2 YYNGEE. CDR3 bases: TGTGCCAGCAGCTACACACAGGGATCCTATGGCTACACCTTC. The encoded protein is CASSYTQGSYGYTF.

V gene TRBV19 combines with J gene TRBJ1-1, with 9 bases matching TRBD1. This CDR3 spans 17 amino acids. CDR1 is LNHDA and CDR2 is SQIVND in the germline V gene (reference sequence). Trimming at V came to 5 bases and at J to 4 bases, leaving 14 bases not matched to a gene. CDR3 DNA: TGTGCCAGTAGTCCACGGACAGGGGCGACCGGTGGCACTGAAGCTTTCTTT. It specifies CASSPRTGATGGTEAFF.

The CDR3 DNA follows: TGCGCCAGCAGGCTAGCGGGGGGCCGTCAGGATACGCAGTATTTT. It translates to CASRLAGGRQDTQYF. V gene TRBV5-1 combines with J gene TRBJ2-3; 11 positions agree with TRBD2. Germline values: CDR1 SGHRS, CDR2 YFSETQ. V shed 5 bases and J 6 bases; nucleotides not matched to a gene: 8. This CDR3 contains 15 residues.

The V call is TRBV5-1, the J call TRBJ1-6, with D possibly matching TRBD1 (6 bases). V was clipped by 0 bases and J by 8 bases, with 12 bases between them. This CDR3 is built from 15 residues. Germline-derived CDR1 and CDR2 are SGHRS and YFSETQ. DNA of the CDR3: TGCGCCAGCAGCTTGGTAGGCTCAGGGGATTCACCCCTCCACTTT. This sequence encodes CASSLVGSGDSPLHF.

This rearrangement joins TRBV19 to TRBJ2-3, with TRBD2 matching over 9 bases. This CDR3 region has 14 residues. V shed 9 bases and J 2 bases; nucleotides not matched to a gene: 6. Germline V gene lookup returns CDR1 LNHDA and CDR2 SQIVND (reference sequence). Here the CDR3 reads CASSGLAITDTQYF. CDR3 sequence (DNA): TGTGCCAGCTCCGGACTAGCGATCACAGATACGCAGTATTTT.

CDR3 nucleotide sequence: TGTGCCAGCAGCTTTAGCGGGGAAGAGACCCAGTACTTC. Protein sequence: CASSFSGEETQYF. J is TRBJ2-5 and V is TRBV7-8, with 8 bases fitting TRBD2. There are 13 residues in the CDR3. CDR1 is SGHVS, CDR2 FQNEAQ, per germline. V was clipped by 3 bases and J by 3 bases; unmatched bases: 0. The full variable domain, rest sourced from reference TRBV7-8 and TRBJ2-5, is GAGVSQSPRYKVAKRGQDVALRCDPISGHVSLFWYQQALGQGPEFLTYFQNEAQLDKSGLPSDRFFAERPEGSVSTLKIQRTQQEDSAVYLCASSFSGEETQYFGPGTRLLVL.

The chain recombines TRBV28 with TRBJ1-4; 9 bases agree with TRBD1. Germline loops: CDR1 MDHEN, CDR2 SYDVKM. V lost 2 bases and J lost 10; bases outside the gene matches: 11. The CDR3 is 16 amino acids. The CDR3 nucleotides read TGTGCCAGCAGTTTAACAGGGGGCGCTTACTTTGGAAAACTGTTTTTT. This gives the protein CASSLTGGAYFGKLFF.

The V and J genes are TRBV18 and TRBJ2-1, with 9 bases matching TRBD2. Trimming took 3 bases from V and 2 from J; bases not matched to a gene: 2. The CDR3 extends over 15 amino acids. Germline loops: CDR1 KGHSH, CDR2 LQKENI. The CDR3 region is CASSPERGAYNEQFF. CDR3 bases: TGTGCCAGCTCACCTGAGCGGGGGGCCTACAATGAGCAGTTCTTC.

V is TRBV5-1 and J is TRBJ1-1, with a weak D call TRBD1 (5 bases). Germline-derived CDR1 and CDR2 are SGHRS and YFSETQ. V was shortened by 1 base and J by 6 bases, with 13 bases between the two germline ends. The CDR3 runs 14 residues. The CDR3 region has the DNA TGCGCCAGCAGCTTGTCGGCAGGGTCGCCTGAAGCTTTCTTT. Translating gives CASSLSAGSPEAFF.

In DNA form, the CDR3 reads TGTGCCAGCAGCCGCCTAGCGGGAGGTTATGAGCAGTTCTTC. Its translation: CASSRLAGGYEQFF. The genes are TRBV5-6 and TRBJ2-1, with 11 bases fitting TRBD2. CDR1 SGHDT and CDR2 YYEEEE come from the germline V gene. The V gene end was trimmed by 4 bases and the J gene end by 8 bases; junction bases not matched to a gene: 5. The CDR3 spans 14 residues.

The rearrangement joins TRBV10-3 to TRBJ2-3; tentatively, D is TRBD2 (6 bases). The V and J ends lost 0 bases and 0 bases respectively, with 10 bases between them. The CDR3 length is 16 residues. CDR1 is ENHRY, CDR2 SYGVKD, per germline. In DNA form, the CDR3 reads TGTGCCATCAGTGAGTCGGGGGGACCTAGCACAGATACGCAGTATTTT. Translation: CAISESGGPSTDTQYF.

This clone was recorded only once. The chain couples TRBV2 to TRBJ2-7, with D perhaps TRBD2 (5 bases). The germline CDR1 and CDR2 sequences are SNHLY and FYNNEI. With 5 bases removed from V and 4 bases from J, the gap between germline ends came to 9 bases. The CDR3 is 12 amino acids. The CDR3 sequence: CASSLPGYEQYF. The CDR3 DNA is TGTGCCAGCAGTTTACCGGGATACGAGCAGTACTTC.

In its sample, this clone was seen once. This rearrangement joins TRBV6-6 to TRBJ1-6, with a weak D call TRBD1 (5 bases). Germline CDR1 is MNHNY and CDR2 is SVGAGI (reference sequence). V was trimmed by 6 bases and J by 8 bases, leaving 17 bases between them. The CDR3 has 15 residues. This CDR3 reads CASRLGQGGYSPLHF. The CDR3 coding sequence is TGTGCCAGCAGACTCGGTCAGGGTGGGTATTCACCCCTCCACTTT.

This clone was observed a few times. This chain links TRBV7-2 with TRBJ2-2; tentatively, D is TRBD1 (6 bases). Germline lookup yields CDR1 SGHTA and CDR2 FQGNSA. This CDR3 region has 15 residues. Trimming removed 0 bases at V and 6 bases at J, with 11 bases between. CDR3 region: CASSLALGGPGELFF. In DNA, the CDR3 is TGTGCCAGCAGCTTAGCGCTAGGGGGTCCCGGGGAGCTGTTTTTT.

The V gene is TRBV28, the J gene TRBJ1-4; 7 nucleotides agree with TRBD1. The CDR3 is 15 amino acids. Germline CDR1 reads MDHEN; CDR2 reads SYDVKM. With 8 bases clipped from V and 7 bases from J, the junction kept 13 bases outside the gene matches. CDR3 in DNA: TGTGCCAGCTCATCACCGAAAGGGGGCAGTGAAAAACTGTTTTTT. Its translation is CASSSPKGGSEKLFF.

The rearrangement joins TRBV30 to TRBJ2-7; 13 bases are a match to TRBD2. V trimming: 6 bases; J trimming: 2 bases; junction bases outside the gene matches: 7. Germline CDR1 is GTSNPN and CDR2 is SVGIG (reference sequence). The CDR3 totals 15 residues. The CDR3 spells CACHSGTSGTYEQYF. DNA for the CDR3: TGTGCCTGTCACTCCGGGACTAGCGGGACCTACGAGCAGTACTTC.

The chain joins TRBV5-1 to TRBJ2-7; TRBD2 agrees at 10 bases. Losses at the gene ends were 3 bases for V and 6 bases for J; bases not matched to a gene: 9. In germline, CDR1 is SGHRS, CDR2 YFSETQ. This CDR3 is 15 amino acids long. CDR3 in amino acids: CASSSGLAWGGEQYF. The CDR3 DNA is TGCGCCAGCAGCTCGGGACTAGCGTGGGGGGGCGAGCAGTACTTC.

The chain is built from TRBV27 and TRBJ1-2; D not certain. CDR1 MNHEY and CDR2 SMNVEV come from the germline V gene (reference sequence). The CDR3 length is 13 residues. Trimming took 3 bases from V and 1 from J, leaving 6 bases between them. Here the CDR3 reads CASSFSGNYGYTF. The CDR3 DNA reads TGTGCCAGCAGTTTTAGCGGTAACTATGGCTACACCTTC.

V gene TRBV7-9 combines with J gene TRBJ2-5; TRBD2 is a possible D gene (6 bases). The V gene's germline CDR1 is SEHNR and CDR2 FQNEAQ (reference sequence). V lost 7 bases, J lost 7 bases, and 13 bases lay in between. CDR3 length: 12 amino acids. The CDR3 DNA reads TGTGCCAGCACCCTTAGGGGAGGGACCCAGTACTTC. Its translation is CASTLRGGTQYF.

This rearrangement joins TRBV10-3 to TRBJ2-7; D might be TRBD1 (5 bases). V lost 0 bases and J 2 bases, leaving 11 bases between the germline ends. Germline V lookup: CDR1 ENHRY, CDR2 SYGVKD. CDR3 length: 15 residues. As DNA, the CDR3 is TGTGCCATCAGTGAGTCCTCCCCAGGGCCCTACGAGCAGTACTTC. Translation gives CAISESSPGPYEQYF.

This chain links TRBV18 with TRBJ2-1; TRBD2 matches at 8 bases. V gave up 5 bases and J gave up 7 bases; unmatched junction bases: 7. The CDR3 is 14 amino acids. Germline V gene data show CDR1 as KGHSH and CDR2 as LQKENI. CDR3 DNA sequence: TGTGCCAGCTCAGAACTAGCGGAGTGGAATGAGCAGTTCTTC. This encodes CASSELAEWNEQFF.

Points on this clone: The same CDR3 can be traced to other DNA sequences in this sample. The rearrangement links TRBV28 to TRBJ1-2; TRBD1 might be the D (5 bases). Germline loops: CDR1 MDHEN, CDR2 SYDVKM. Trimming shortened V by 1 base and J by 2 bases, and 11 bases separated the two germline ends. The CDR3 has 15 residues. The CDR3, as DNA: TGTGCCAGCAGTTTATCGGGTGGGGCCAACTATGGCTACACCTTC. Protein product: CASSLSGGANYGYTF.

The J gene is TRBJ2-1, the V gene TRBV24-1; tentative D call: TRBD1 (6 bases). The V gene's germline CDR1 is KGHDR and CDR2 SFDVKD. The CDR3 contains 13 residues. Trimming shortened V by 1 base and J by 9 bases, and 9 bases separated the two germline ends. CDR3 sequence: CATSDFGRGEQFF. CDR3 bases: TGTGCCACCAGTGATTTTGGCAGGGGTGAGCAGTTCTTC.

The J gene is TRBJ2-7, the V gene TRBV5-5; no clear D gene. Germline V gene data show CDR1 as SGHKS and CDR2 as YYEKEE (reference sequence). Between the trimmed V and J ends, which lost 0 bases and 2 bases, there was a span of 15 bases. The CDR3 is 16 amino acids. The CDR3 DNA sequence: TGTGCCAGCAGCTTGGGCCCAACTCCCGGTACCTACGAGCAGTACGTC. Its protein is CASSLGPTPGTYEQYV.

The V gene is TRBV6-2 or TRBV6-3, the J gene TRBJ1-3, with D uncertain. Germline CDR1 reads MNHEY; CDR2 reads SVGEGT. This CDR3 region has 16 residues. V lost 2 bases, J lost 3 bases, and 14 bases lay in between. This CDR3 is CASSYGWTSNGNTIYF. The CDR3 bases are TGTGCCAGCAGTTACGGCTGGACTTCGAATGGAAACACCATATATTTT.

V usage is TRBV28 and J usage is TRBJ1-5; D is perhaps TRBD1 (5 bases). Trimming pared 7 bases from V and 0 bases from J, leaving 16 bases between. Per the germline V gene, CDR1 is MDHEN and CDR2 is SYDVKM. The CDR3 consists of 16 residues. CDR3 in DNA: TGTGCCAGCACGGGGGGGGGAGCTTATAGCAATCAGCCCCAGCATTTT. Protein: CASTGGGAYSNQPQHF.

Worth noting for this clone: Other DNA sequences of this sample code for an identical CDR3. The chain couples TRBV5-1 to TRBJ1-2; weak D call: TRBD1 (6 bases). The germline V gene encodes CDR1 SGHRS and CDR2 YFSETQ. Trimming shortened V by 1 base and J by 2 bases, and 9 bases separated the two germline ends. The CDR3 extends over 14 amino acids. In DNA form, the CDR3 reads TGCGCCAGCAGCTTGACGACAGGAAACTATGGCTACACCTTC. This gives the protein CASSLTTGNYGYTF.

The chain carries TRBV5-4 and TRBJ1-2; 8 nucleotides agree with TRBD1. CDR1 and CDR2 (germline): SGHNT, YYREEE (reference sequence). J was trimmed by 2 bases and V by 3 bases; bases with no gene match: 3. The length of the CDR3 is 14 residues. This CDR3 reads CASSSGQDNYGYTF. DNA of the CDR3: TGTGCCAGCAGCTCGGGACAGGACAACTATGGCTACACCTTC.